The 16 T cell receptor beta chains presented below share a single source sample, sequenced in a study of radiotherapy plus CTLA-4 blockade in lung cancer. Data came from immunoSEQ multiplex PCR; TCRdb stores just in-frame clones and leaves some out. The table has approximately 60,000 clones, 70% to 85% seen once. The specimen comprised peripheral blood, sampled from a patient treated with radiotherapy plus ipilimumab. These receptor sequences come from a human donor with non-small cell lung cancer whose response to radiotherapy plus ipilimumab could not be evaluated.

CDR3 coding DNA: TGTGCCAGTAGTAGTCAGGGGGCCGGAAAAGAGACCCAGTACTTC. This sequence encodes CASSSQGAGKETQYF. The rearrangement joins TRBV19 to TRBJ2-5; 8 positions match TRBD1. V lost 4 bases, J lost 3 bases, and 7 bases stayed unmatched. This CDR3 is built from 15 residues. CDR1 and CDR2 (germline): LNHDA, SQIVND (reference sequence). The full variable domain, in which reference TRBV19 and TRBJ2-5 provide the parts outside the CDR3, is DGGITQSPKYLFRKEGQNVTLSCEQNLNHDAMYWYRQDPGQGLRLIYYSQIVNDFQKGDIAEGYSVSREKKESFPLTVTSAQKNPTAFYLCASSSQGAGKETQYFGPGTRLLVL.

The chain has TRBV7-2 and TRBJ1-5, with D tentatively TRBD1 (6 bases). V was cut by 3 bases and J by 5 bases, with 8 bases left in between. The germline CDR1 and CDR2 sequences are SGHTA and FQGNSA. The CDR3 contains 13 residues. CDR3 nucleotide sequence: TGTGCCAGCAGCTTGGACAGCTATCAGCCCCAGCATTTT. It encodes CASSLDSYQPQHF.

The table lists this clone with a few counts. The chain recombines TRBV7-7 with TRBJ2-5; 13 positions agree with TRBD2. The V gene end was trimmed by 6 bases and the J gene end by 7 bases; junction bases not matched to a gene: 11. Germline lookup yields CDR1 SSHAT and CDR2 FNYEAQ (reference sequence). This CDR3 is built from 16 residues. The CDR3 DNA reads TGTGCCAGCAGTCCGGGACTAGCGGGAATTGGAGGGACCCAGTACTTC. Its translation is CASSPGLAGIGGTQYF.

The chain combines TRBV9 with TRBJ1-4; 8 bases line up with TRBD1. The CDR3 runs to 16 residues. With 2 bases clipped from V and 8 bases from J, the junction kept 11 bases outside the gene matches. From germline, CDR1 is SGDLS and CDR2 YYNGEE. This CDR3 is CASSVGTGPGGEKLFF. The CDR3 nucleotides are TGTGCCAGCAGCGTTGGGACAGGTCCTGGGGGGGAAAAACTGTTTTTT.

The chain is built from TRBV19 and TRBJ2-4; tentative D call: TRBD2 (5 bases). The CDR3 is made up of 16 amino acids. V lost 3 bases to trimming and J lost 0 bases, with 12 bases between them. In germline, CDR1 is LNHDA, CDR2 SQIVND (reference sequence). As DNA, the CDR3 is TGTGCCAGTAGTATTGGACTGGGCCTAGCCAAAAACATTCAGTACTTC. Its protein product is CASSIGLGLAKNIQYF.

V usage is TRBV28 and J usage is TRBJ1-5; D call uncertain. V was trimmed by 6 bases and J by 2 bases, leaving 8 bases between them. Germline-derived CDR1 and CDR2 are MDHEN and SYDVKM. This CDR3 has 13 amino acids. The CDR3 DNA reads as TGTGCCAGCAGCAGACTAGGCAATCAGCCCCAGCATTTT. Translation: CASSRLGNQPQHF.

This chain uses TRBV10-1 with TRBJ2-7; 12 positions match TRBD2. This CDR3 region has 17 residues. Germline-derived CDR1 and CDR2 are WNHNN and SYGVQD (reference sequence). Unmatched junction bases numbered 4, after V lost 1 base and J lost 0 bases. As DNA, the CDR3 is TGCGCCAGCAGTGAGTTACTAGCGGGGGGAAGCTCCTACGAGCAGTACTTC. Translated: CASSELLAGGSSYEQYF.

The chain uses TRBV19 and TRBJ2-7; D may be TRBD1 (6 bases). In germline, CDR1 is LNHDA, CDR2 SQIVND (reference sequence). Trimming took 6 bases from V and 7 from J, leaving 16 bases between them. CDR3 length: 13 residues. The CDR3 protein is CASSPQQGWEQYF. DNA of the CDR3: TGTGCCAGTAGCCCCCAACAGGGTTGGGAGCAGTACTTC.

This chain links TRBV28 with TRBJ2-7; 8 bases are shared with TRBD1. The germline CDR1 and CDR2 sequences are MDHEN and SYDVKM. J gave up 3 bases and V 4 bases, and 11 bases lay outside the gene matches. The CDR3 runs 16 residues. DNA of the CDR3: TGTGCCAGCAGTTCACGGACAGGGCCCTTTCACTACGAGCAGTACTTC. It codes for CASSSRTGPFHYEQYF.

The chain employs TRBV7-2 and TRBJ2-7; the match to TRBD1 covers 9 bases. The V gene end was trimmed by 3 bases and the J gene end by 7 bases; junction bases not matched to a gene: 10. Germline CDR1 and CDR2: SGHTA and FQGNSA. The CDR3 runs 15 residues. The CDR3 DNA reads TGTGCCAGCAGCTTGGGACAGGGTCCCCCTCAGGAGCAGTACTTC. Its protein product is CASSLGQGPPQEQYF.

CDR3 DNA sequence: TGTGCCAGCGACAGGGGGGTCGGCACTGAAGCTTTCTTT. This translates into CASDRGVGTEAFF. The V gene is TRBV11-2, the J gene TRBJ1-1, with 9 bases identical to TRBD1. CDR1 is SGHAT, CDR2 FQNNGV, per germline. J was trimmed by 4 bases and V by 8 bases; bases with no gene match: 5. The CDR3 is 13 residues long.

J is TRBJ2-3 and V is TRBV5-4, with a weak D call TRBD1 (8 bases). Germline V gives CDR1 SGHNT, CDR2 YYREEE (reference sequence). There are 19 residues in the CDR3. V was clipped by 0 bases and J by 4 bases, with 24 bases between them. CDR3 region: CASSLVGRGRGIHADTQYF. The CDR3 DNA reads as TGTGCCAGCAGCTTGGTTGGCAGGGGGCGGGGGATCCACGCAGATACGCAGTATTTT.

The V call is TRBV4-1, the J call TRBJ2-1; possible D gene TRBD1, 6 bases. The CDR3 spans 13 residues. Germline V CDR1 and CDR2: MGHRA, YSYEKL. Trimming cost V 2 bases and J 14 bases, with 16 bases left between them. The CDR3 coding sequence is TGCGCCAGCAGCCAACCCCTCAGGGGATCTGAGTTCTTC. This encodes CASSQPLRGSEFF.

The rearrangement joins TRBV27 to TRBJ2-3; 7 nucleotides line up with TRBD1. Trimming removed 9 bases from V and 2 bases from J; junction bases left unmatched: 11. In germline, CDR1 is MNHEY, CDR2 SMNVEV (reference sequence). The CDR3 spans 15 residues. CDR3 loop: CASRNEGGFTDTQYF. CDR3 coding DNA: TGTGCCAGTAGAAACGAAGGGGGCTTCACAGATACGCAGTATTTT.

The chain combines TRBV27 with TRBJ1-2; tentative D call: TRBD1 (6 bases). V lost 8 bases to trimming and J lost 8 bases, with 24 bases between them. The length of the CDR3 is 15 residues. Germline CDR1 and CDR2: MNHEY and SMNVEV (reference sequence). CDR3 residues: CASHGVGGPLSGYTF. The CDR3 nucleotides are TGTGCCAGCCATGGGGTCGGGGGGCCCTTATCCGGCTACACCTTC.

This chain uses TRBV18 with TRBJ1-2, with D tentatively TRBD1 (5 bases). The germline gives CDR1 KGHSH, CDR2 LQKENI. V lost 6 bases and J 0 bases, leaving 17 bases between the germline ends. The CDR3 sequence is 16 residues long. As DNA, the CDR3 is TGTGCCAGCTCCCGAAATGGGGGGAACTCTAACTATGGCTACACCTTC. Translated: CASSRNGGNSNYGYTF.